Reported below is one T cell receptor beta chain. This sample was included in a study of blood T cell repertoires in COVID-19. Germline CDR1 reads SEHNR; CDR2 reads FQNEAQ (reference sequence). Trimming removed 1 base at V and 1 base at J, with 8 bases between. The CDR3 length is 15 residues. Original methodology: Estimation of nucleated cell counts relied on the amplification of reference gene primers. Produced via immunoSEQ multiplex PCR; TCRdb's table is partial and in-frame only. V and J calls plus clone size are reproduced from that table; the DNA served to infer D and trimming. Here the sample spans about 130,000 clones, roughly 84% being singletons.

This chain links TRBV7-9 with TRBJ1-3; D uncertain. The source material was peripheral blood. The receptor comes from a woman older than 75 with acute or convalescent COVID-19. This CDR3 is CASSLGSGSGNTIYF. CDR3 bases: TGTGCCAGCAGCTTAGGATCGGGATCTGGAAACACCATATATTTT. The complete variable domain, with remaining parts taken from reference TRBV7-9 and TRBJ1-3, reads DTGVSQNPRHKITKRGQNVTFRCDPISEHNRLYWYRQTLGQGPEFLTYFQNEAQLEKSRLLSDRFSAERPKGSFSTLEIQRTEQGDSAMYLCASSLGSGSGNTIYFGEGSWLTVV.